The next 13 T cell receptor beta chains were all read from a single sample in a study of human T cells and chemical hapten exposure (dated by TCRdb to about 2021). The time point label of this sample denotes: pre-sensitization, week 0. The treatment or condition label here, explained by the study, means: therapeutic diphenylcyclopropenone sensitization with weekly scalp DPC. Preparation of the library involved RACE. The instrument was a NextSeq 500. TCRdb's own reprocessing of the public reads used fastp at Q25 and MiXCR and kept productive beta chains. A single entry per CDR3 protein holds the most common genes and DNA from its merged rows. This sample holds fewer than 350,000 distinct CDR3 sequences; roughly 7.7% were observed only once. Together, the top ten hold around 1.2% of the sample. Sequences were derived from whole blood, sampled in connection with sensitization to the hapten diphenylcyclopropenone (DPC). All receptors derive from a man aged 18 to 30 with alopecia areata. Some clones in this sample may be carry-over from other donors' samples.

There are a few counts of this clonotype. The rearrangement uses TRBV11-2 and TRBJ2-5; TRBD1 might be the D (6 bases). Germline-derived CDR1 and CDR2 are SGHAT and FQNNGV. Trimming removed 2 bases from V and 5 bases from J, with 18 bases in between. The CDR3 sequence is 16 residues long. The CDR3 region is CASSLSGTLGGETQYF. As DNA, the CDR3 is TGTGCCAGCAGCTTAAGTGGGACCCTAGGGGGTGAGACCCAGTACTTC.

A few counts support this clonotype. The chain joins TRBV12-3 or TRBV12-4 to TRBJ2-3; possibly TRBD1 for D (6 bases). This CDR3 has 15 amino acids. V lost 6 bases and J lost 1, with 14 bases in between. The CDR3 DNA reads as TGTGCCAGCAGCCTTGACAGGTTACGCACAGATACGCAGTATTTT. It yields the protein CASSLDRLRTDTQYF.

This clonotype was observed a handful of times. V and J are TRBV7-6 and TRBJ2-3; 12 bases map to TRBD2. Trimming cost V 2 bases and J 4 bases; bases outside gene matches: 10. This CDR3 spans 18 amino acids. The germline CDR1 and CDR2 sequences are SGHVS and FNYEAQ. The CDR3 DNA reads as TGTGCCAGCAGCTTAATCCTAGCGGGGGGGCTAACCTCAGATACGCAGTATTTT. Translated, it gives CASSLILAGGLTSDTQYF.

The rearrangement joins TRBV11-2 to TRBJ1-1; D not certain. Germline V lookup: CDR1 SGHAT, CDR2 FQNNGV. The CDR3 is 17 residues long. V lost 5 bases to trimming and J lost 8 bases, with 27 bases between them. This CDR3 reads CASSTERWRARHSEAFF. The CDR3 nucleotides read TGTGCCAGCAGCACGGAGAGGTGGAGAGCCCGACACTCCGAAGCTTTCTTT.

Comments on this clonotype: The CDR3 does not close with the conserved phenylalanine or tryptophan, likely indicating a read error. The chain has TRBV5-1 and TRBJ2-7; maybe TRBD1 (5 bases). Germline values: CDR1 SGHRS, CDR2 YFSETQ. The germline V and J ends were trimmed by 0 bases and 6 bases, with 10 bases remaining between them. This CDR3 contains 13 residues. CDR3 coding DNA: TGCGCCAGCAGCTTGGTTGGGGCTGGCGAGCAGTACGCC. Translated, it gives CASSLVGAGEQYA.

This clonotype has more than one count but fewer than ten. V gene TRBV7-3 combines with J gene TRBJ2-2; D remains ambiguous. Germline CDR1 SGHTA, CDR2 FQGTGA. There are 14 residues in the CDR3. Trimming cost V 2 bases and J 5 bases, with 9 bases left between them. Here the CDR3 DNA reads TGTGCCAGCAGCTTATTTACTGGGACCGGGGAGCTGTTTTTT. Encoded protein: CASSLFTGTGELFF.

Regarding this clonotype: This may come from a read error, since a much larger clone is one base off. J is TRBJ1-5 and V is TRBV7-9; TRBD1 might be the D (6 bases). This CDR3 comprises 14 residues. Germline V gives CDR1 SEHNR, CDR2 FQNEAQ (reference sequence). The CDR3 reads CVSSRDTSNQPQHF. The CDR3 DNA sequence: TGTGTCAGCAGCCGGGACACCAGCAATCAGCCCCAGCATTTT.

The chain joins TRBV24-1 to TRBJ1-5, with no clear D. V dropped 8 bases and J dropped 2 bases, with 9 bases sitting between them. Germline values: CDR1 KGHDR, CDR2 SFDVKD. The CDR3 consists of 13 residues. CDR3 region: CATTPGRNQPQHF. CDR3 DNA: TGTGCCACCACCCCCGGTCGCAATCAGCCCCAGCATTTT.

The chain uses TRBV5-1 and TRBJ2-1; 10 bases line up with TRBD2. Per germline, CDR1 SGHRS and CDR2 YFSETQ. J lost 9 bases, V lost 3 bases, and 6 bases had no gene match. The CDR3 is 14 amino acids. The CDR3 spells CASSSSGGMSEQFF. CDR3 in DNA: TGCGCCAGCAGCTCTAGCGGGGGAATGAGTGAGCAGTTCTTC.

This clonotype showed up just a few times. The V and J genes are TRBV2 and TRBJ1-1; D is unclear. The germline V and J ends were trimmed by 6 bases and 2 bases, with 13 bases remaining between them. CDR3 length: 14 amino acids. Germline-derived CDR1 and CDR2 are SNHLY and FYNNEI. CDR3 residues: CASRDAGRNTEAFF. The CDR3 bases are TGTGCCAGCAGAGACGCCGGTCGAAACACTGAAGCTTTCTTT.

V is TRBV6-2 or TRBV6-3 and J is TRBJ1-1; weak D call: TRBD1 (6 bases). Germline CDR1 and CDR2: MNHEY and SVGEGT. V gave up 6 bases and J gave up 4 bases, with 15 bases separating them. The CDR3 totals 14 residues. The DNA for the CDR3 is TGTGCCAGCAGCCGGTTACAGGGTGGCACTGAAGCTTTCTTT. This translates into CASSRLQGGTEAFF.

This clonotype appeared a few times. The rearrangement uses TRBV4-2 and TRBJ2-1; TRBD2 matches 11 bases. After removal of 0 bases from V and 8 bases from J, the junction contained 9 bases not matched to a gene. The CDR3 contains 17 residues. CDR1 is LGHNA, CDR2 YNFKEQ, per germline. CDR3 DNA: TGTGCCAGCAGCCAAGAAACTAGCGGGGGCCGGAGGTATGAGCAGTTCTTC. Protein: CASSQETSGGRRYEQFF.

The sample holds many counts of this clonotype. V and J are TRBV7-2 and TRBJ1-3, with a tentative D call TRBD1 (5 bases). Germline V gene lookup returns CDR1 SGHTA and CDR2 FQGNSA. With 0 bases removed from V and 5 bases from J, the gap between germline ends came to 20 bases. The CDR3 has 18 amino acids. CDR3 sequence: CASSLALAPGTWRNTIYF. The CDR3 coding sequence is TGTGCCAGCAGCTTAGCCCTAGCCCCAGGGACTTGGCGAAACACCATATATTTT.